Below, one T cell receptor (beta chain) is given with its context. Its antigen target is currently unknown. An end of the junction does not agree with germline; a read error may underlie this. The data derive from a study of cytomegalovirus exposure and HLA in healthy donors (dated by TCRdb to 2016 to 2017). Looking at the study overall: An earlier analysis of several hundred of the donors reported 276 Gb of sequence data and roughly 110 million unique TCR beta sequences from roughly 200 million T cells. Approximately 300 gigabases of sequencing data and 70 million to 85 million unique TCR sequences were included in an early release covering several hundred HLA-typed donors. Among the roughly 380 genotyped donors, roughly 80% belonged to the genetic ancestry cluster associated with self-reported Caucasian donors. The aim of the study was to test whether cataloging public T cell receptors could identify signatures of past pathogen exposure. The study profiled the T cell repertoires of 550 to 700 subjects by immunosequencing and related them to cytomegalovirus serostatus. A separate validation cohort of about 110 different subjects was used in addition to the 666-subject first cohort. High-throughput TCR immunosequencing, statistical association of individual TCRs with disease status, and machine learning were combined to predict cytomegalovirus infection status. A later analysis re-analyzed previously published TCR beta repertoires from roughly 600 donors and added high-resolution HLA genotyping to study TCR occurrence patterns. Rather than drawing on any new phenotypic data, the later analysis identified candidate immune exposures from TCR beta sequences and the way those sequences occurred across donors. To decide whether each TCR beta V gene segment behaved as functional or pseudogenic, an earlier analysis of some 600 of the donors relied on high-throughput TCR beta sequencing. Alongside the repertoire data, information on donor age, sex, ethnicity and CMV serostatus was compiled. Genome-wide SNP genotypes for about 65% of the roughly 670 donors were used in a later genetic analysis, which treated that subset as a discovery cohort. Every discovery cohort repertoire had been produced on one sequencing platform. HLA typing included class I and class II loci at four-digit resolution. Typing coverage differed by locus: A, B, C, DRB1 and DQB1 were typed in roughly 620-630 donors, DQA1 in approximately 520, DPA1 in roughly 590, and DPB1 in just under 480. Four or five DR-DQ haplotypes were handled as single units for association and clustering, since linkage in the cohort was strong. Among around 400 genotyped donors of the cohort, an average of around 240,000 unique TCR beta nucleotide sequences was sequenced per donor, of which about 18% were non-productive.

The library was prepared using the immunoSEQ multiplex PCR assay. For the multiplex PCR, a mixture combining 60 forward primers for TCR Vbeta segments and 13 reverse primers for TCR Jbeta segments was used. The CDR3 region of rearranged TCR beta genes was amplified from genomic DNA with a multiplex PCR assay. The Illumina HiSeq System was used to sequence the amplified TCR beta libraries as 87-base-pair reads. In the paper's pipeline: In a later analysis, 70 million to 95 million unique TCR beta chains were counted across the roughly 670 repertoires, and roughly 11 million of these chains were shared by at least two donors. A nearest-neighbor algorithm error-corrected the raw reads and collapsed the reads into unique sequences, merging closely related sequences to remove PCR and sequencing errors. CDR3 sequences were aligned to IMGT reference sequences to assign V, D and J gene segments. For a sequence to be retained, a match of at least six nucleotides was required to both a V gene segment and a J gene segment. A rearrangement was called productive if the CDR3 had no stop codons and remained in frame with V and J, and every other rearrangement was called non-productive. CDR3 was defined according to IMGT convention as the region running from the second conserved V-encoded cysteine to the conserved J-encoded phenylalanine. In an earlier analysis of 550 to 650 of the donors, sequences lacking an unambiguous match to a single V gene segment were excluded. In an earlier analysis of 587 of the donors, V segments were called functional above 56.7% productive rearrangements and were called segregating when the between-donor standard deviation exceeded 5%. A statistical classification framework was developed to diagnose cytomegalovirus status using the catalog of TCR beta chain sequences. A later analysis assigned V and J genes by comparing TCR nucleotide sequences with IMGT/GENE-DB human TR gene sequences. In a later analysis, CDR3 sequences and most-parsimonious VDJ recombination scenarios were assigned using the TCRdist pipeline. In a later analysis, each TCR beta chain was defined by its CDR3 amino acid sequence together with its V-gene family, and reads without a unique V-gene family were excluded. In a later analysis, 450 to 600 highly shared, low-generation-probability nucleotide sequences were removed to address suspected cross-contamination and a sequencing artifact. In a later analysis, a clonal expansion index was calculated for each public chain from normalized within-repertoire ranks of inferred template counts. In a later analysis, generation probabilities were computed with a VDJ recombination model fitted to out-of-frame rearrangements, and the resulting probabilities were checked against IGoR. In a later analysis, TCR-TCR, TCR-HLA and TCR-CMV co-occurrence was scored with hypergeometric tests, and a repertoire-size bias correction was applied to TCR pairs. False discovery rates were estimated in a later analysis by permuting HLA or CMV assignments 20 times. In a later analysis, co-occurring TCRs were grouped using DBSCAN, with TCRdist sequence similarity added in when clustering inside HLA-allele-positive subsets. Co-occurrence clustering excluded repertoires with fewer than 30,000 or more than 120,000 public chains, plus five with anomalous nucleotide sharing. TCRdb retrieved this table from immuneACCESS and kept in-frame rearrangements only. Not all clones are present; in checked studies, unresolved V genes account for under half, and no reason is known for the remainder. V and J calls and clone size follow that table, whereas D and trimming were derived from the DNA. This sample gives 130,000 or so clones in total; roughly four fifths of them show up just once. Around 1.9% of the sample is held by the ten biggest clonotypes.

The germline V gene (reference sequence) supplies CDR1 DFQATT and CDR2 SNEGSKA. Including the terminal cysteine and phenylalanine, the CDR3 comprises 11 residues. Only the CDR3 region is kept as DNA, spanning 33 bases read in frame from base 1. The cohort comprised under 700 healthy bone marrow donors. At the time of sampling, all cohort members were nominally healthy, though unrecorded immune exposures were likely present. The donor was CMV seronegative and was included in the group of a few hundred seronegative cohort members. Each donor provided a peripheral blood sample, and peripheral blood mononuclear cells were used for TCR beta sequencing. Genomic DNA was extracted from the blood cell samples with the Qiagen DNeasy Blood Extraction Kit. Study-wide findings and limitations: In an earlier analysis of over 550 of the donors, most TCR beta V segments were observed in productive rearrangements about 87% or about 30% of the time, broadly matching IMGT annotations. Compared with the roughly 700-donor mean, donors in an Asian-associated ancestry cluster had fewer N-insertions in productive TCRs, according to a later genetic analysis. According to a later analysis, parvovirus B19, influenza, CMV and Epstein-Barr virus appeared linked to several top co-occurrence clusters. Some IMGT-functional V segments, including TRBV6-2 and TRBV6-3, could not be distinguished by the 87-base-pair reads and were therefore excluded. Correlated functional status among segregating V segments might be attributable to linkage disequilibrium, but an unknown experimental factor could not be ruled out. At a false discovery rate of 0.05, a later analysis linked around 15,000 TCR beta sequences to specific HLA alleles. It was suggested by the authors that the approach could potentially be generalized to other disease states and immunological phenotypes. Only TCR beta chains were sequenced in this cohort, and the absence of alpha or paired-chain data limited detectable features. V-gene and J-gene trimming of TCR beta chains was associated with a missense DCLRE1C variant in a later genetic analysis, and the association was replicated in an independent cohort. The study gave a list of 150 to 200 TCR beta chains associated with cytomegalovirus. The presence/absence analyses assumed that sequencing depth was roughly uniform across donors, and that assumption may not be true. Because counts were too low, about 18 rarely observed V segments, including chromosome 9 orphons, were left out of the earlier analysis of roughly 600 of the donors. In both the original and validation cohorts, the classifier was reported to diagnose cytomegalovirus status with high specificity and sensitivity. Assigning TCR associations to individual alleles was difficult when HLA alleles, especially DR and DQ, strongly co-occurred. A cluster of highly shared sequence variants was judged likely to represent a technical artifact of the sequencing pipeline. In a later analysis, TCR association rates were found to vary across HLA loci, with the most associated TCRs seen for DRB1 alleles and the fewest for HLA-C alleles. Three of the identified cytomegalovirus-associated TCR beta chains were confirmed in vitro to be specific for cytomegalovirus antigens. Most CMV-associated TCR beta chains appeared to be HLA-restricted in a later analysis, and the HLA associations seemed to be driven largely by CMV exposure. A later analysis found that HLA-associated TCR beta chains were more clonally expanded and had lower generation probabilities than equally common non-associated chains. CMV serostatus was the only immune exposure information available for the cohort. Across donors, most TCR sequences were observed very rarely, whereas some public TCRs were present in many individuals. A further reported finding was that TCR beta sequences accurately predicted the HLA-A and HLA-B alleles for most subjects in the first cohort. Because some donors lacked HLA typing at each locus, the association tests relied only on the typed subset.

The receptor was isolated from a man in his forties in good health and CMV-seronegative. This sequence uses TRBV20-1 and TRBJ2-1; a weak D assignment points to TRBD2 (5 bases agree). Sequenced material: PBMCs. Here is the DNA: TGCAGTGCTGGAGATAGCGATGAGCAGTTCTTC. This gives the protein CSAGDSDEQFF.